These T cell receptor beta chains were read from a single sample in a study of a mutant IDH1 vaccine in newly diagnosed glioma. The antigens of these receptors remain unknown. TCRdb's table, derived via immunoSEQ multiplex PCR, lists solely in-frame clones and lacks some. The sample lists about 67,000 clones, roughly 80% occurring once. Sequencing was performed on PBMCs, taken from a glioma patient whose treatment included an IDH1 peptide vaccine. These receptors were collected from a man aged 30 to 39 with glioma. CDR3s include the opening cysteine and the closing phenylalanine or tryptophan. D genes are given only for firm matches.

NA | TRBJ2-2 | TRBV5-8 | CASSLGRQGELFF
NA | TRBJ2-1 | TRBV5-1 | CASSLTGPSYNEQFF
NA | TRBJ1-6 | TRBV5-1 | CASSPARDPNYNSPLHF
TRBD1 | TRBJ1-5 | TRBV19 | CASSITGTDYSNQPQHF
TRBD1 | TRBJ1-5 | TRBV28 | CASMLQGDWFQPQHF
NA | TRBJ2-3 | TRBV11-2 | CASSTDYTDTQYF
NA | TRBJ2-2 | TRBV4-1 | CASSQLGKGTGELFF
NA | TRBJ1-5 | TRBV27 | CASSFKSNQPQHF
TRBD1 | TRBJ1-5 | TRBV6-1 | CASSYGQGGGQPQHF
NA | TRBJ2-6 | TRBV6-4 | CASSVDRSGANVLTF
NA | TRBJ1-1 | TRBV19 | CASMGGSTEAFF
NA | TRBJ2-1 | TRBV7-6 | CASSLAGSSYNEQFF
NA | TRBJ1-1 | TRBV28 | CASISGSLEPSSTEAFF
NA | TRBJ2-1 | TRBV15 | CATSRDLTPNEQFF
TRBD1 | TRBJ2-1 | TRBV10-2 | CASSSDRGPYCFSYNEQFF
NA | TRBJ1-2 | TRBV30 | CAWSVLSGYTF
NA | TRBJ1-3 | TRBV6-1 | CASTHGGSSGNTIYF
NA | TRBJ2-3 | TRBV10-3 | CATAGGGPIGPSTDTQYF
NA | TRBJ2-7 | TRBV6-5 | CASSYDRSVYEQYF
TRBD1 | TRBJ2-1 | TRBV11-2 | CASSANRDRAQFF
NA | TRBJ2-1 | TRBV4-2 | CASSQDGVEQFF
NA | TRBJ1-1 | TRBV4-1 | CASSQVGTRTTEAFF
NA | TRBJ2-3 | TRBV9 | CASSASSLMADTQYF
NA | TRBJ2-1 | TRBV28 | CASSPTSSYNEQFF
TRBD1 | TRBJ1-5 | TRBV2 | CASMPGQGRNQPQHF
NA | TRBJ1-4 | TRBV18 | CASSPTYGNEKLFF
NA | TRBJ1-6 | TRBV7-2 | CASSLRRNSPLHF
TRBD1 | TRBJ1-6 | TRBV7-2 | CASSLNRDRYSPLHF
NA | TRBJ2-1 | TRBV7-9 | CASRGTSSYNEQFF
NA | TRBJ2-7 | TRBV5-6 | CASSLVGYEQYF
NA | TRBJ1-2 | TRBV19 | CASNGSRDYGYTF
NA | TRBJ1-1 | TRBV19 | CASSPGITEAFF
NA | TRBJ2-1 | TRBV29-1 | CSVEDRLVEYNEQFF
NA | NA | TRBV5-1 | CASSSAEIYEQYF
NA | TRBJ1-4 | TRBV9 | CASSARIRDGNEKLFF
NA | TRBJ1-5 | TRBV27 | CASSLNRDSYQPQHF
NA | TRBJ2-7 | TRBV2 | CASSGVGDYEQYF
TRBD1 | TRBJ1-2 | TRBV4-1 | CASSQDRGDYGYTF
NA | TRBJ1-2 | TRBV10-1 | CASSEGLWGSYGYTF
NA | TRBJ2-7 | TRBV28 | CASSFGPLDEQYF
NA | TRBJ1-6 | TRBV2 | CASTERTSYNSPLHF
NA | TRBJ1-4 | TRBV18 | CASSPLPGNEKLFF
NA | TRBJ2-4 | TRBV4-2 | CASSQDTGGRDKNIQYF
NA | TRBJ1-4 | TRBV15 | CATSRDRGATNEKLFF
NA | TRBJ1-1 | TRBV20-1 | CSARRDTEAFF
NA | TRBJ1-2 | TRBV6-5 | CASSPSDYGYTF
NA | TRBJ2-3 | TRBV19 | CASSIAGQADPRDTQYF
TRBD1 | TRBJ1-4 | TRBV2 | CASSGQVREKLFF
NA | TRBJ2-5 | TRBV5-4 | CASSFPSEETQYF
NA | TRBJ2-5 | TRBV7-9 | CASSKKTSGETQYF
NA | TRBJ1-1 | TRBV30 | CAWKTGTMRTEAFF
TRBD1 | TRBJ1-4 | TRBV15 | CATSREDRPTNEKLFF
NA | TRBJ2-1 | TRBV5-1 | CASSKAQGRNEQFF
NA | TRBJ2-6 | TRBV9 | CASSGTGPSSGANVLTF
NA | TRBJ1-2 | TRBV5-1 | CASSRTLDGYTF
TRBD1 | TRBJ1-2 | TRBV6-6 | CASSFPGTGDGYTF
NA | TRBJ2-3 | TRBV20-1 | CSAKFGDTQYF
NA | TRBJ1-1 | TRBV29-1 | CSVGSWGEMNTEAFF
NA | TRBJ1-3 | TRBV6-6 | CASSYLDSGNTIYF
NA | TRBJ1-6 | TRBV27 | CASSLLPTGYVSPLHF